These T cell receptor beta chains were read from a single sample in a study of identical twins. TCRdb used MiXCR to reprocess the 5' RACE reads, holding one entry per CDR3 protein. The sample has around 1.7 million distinct CDR3 sequences, 25% to 35% seen once. The sequenced sample was cord blood. Receptors originate from a newborn girl in good health. CDR3s include the opening cysteine and the closing phenylalanine or tryptophan. The D gene is left open where the match is weak. Clone size is given for some rows only: seen once, a few or many times, or a class if the clone is expanded.

cdr3_aa	cdr3_nt	clone_size	v_call	j_call	d_call
CASSLSGHYEQYF	TGTGCCAGCAGTTTAAGCGGTCACTACGAGCAGTACTTC	many	TRBV5-1	TRBJ2-7	.
CASSQDLTENYLAKNIQYF	TGTGCCAGCAGCCAAGACCTAACCGAGAATTATCTAGCCAAAAACATTCAGTACTTC	.	TRBV3-1	TRBJ2-4	.
CASRTGGPNIQYF	TGTGCCAGCAGGACGGGGGGCCCAAACATTCAGTACTTC	.	TRBV6-1	TRBJ2-4	.
CASSLDYRENTEAFF	TGCGCCAGCAGCCTAGACTACAGGGAGAACACTGAAGCTTTCTTT	.	TRBV5-1	TRBJ1-1	.
CASSSDGRAEQYF	TGTGCCAGCAGCAGCGACGGAAGGGCCGAGCAGTACTTC	.	TRBV14	TRBJ2-7	.
CASSPKTASYNSPLHF	TGTGCCAGCTCACCTAAGACAGCCTCCTATAATTCACCCCTCCACTTT	.	TRBV18	TRBJ1-6	.
CASSEALSGGAYEQYF	TGTGCCAGCAGTGAAGCGCTTAGCGGGGGGGCCTACGAGCAGTACTTC	.	TRBV2	TRBJ2-7	TRBD2
CASSSKGGEQYF	TGTGCCAGCAGTTCAAAAGGAGGCGAGCAGTACTTC	.	TRBV12-3/TRBV12-4	TRBJ2-7	.
CASNKLATIDYEQYF	TGTGCCAGCAACAAACTGGCCACCATCGACTACGAGCAGTACTTC	.	TRBV21-1	TRBJ2-7	.
CSVAGQGQEQYF	TGCAGCGTTGCTGGACAGGGTCAGGAGCAGTACTTC	few	TRBV29-1	TRBJ2-7	TRBD1
CASSHLDGTGELFF	TGTGCCAGCAGCCACCTGGACGGGACCGGGGAGCTGTTTTTT	.	TRBV4-2	TRBJ2-2	.
CASSPSQRTNYEQYF	TGTGCCAGCAGCCCAAGCCAAAGGACAAACTACGAGCAGTACTTC	.	TRBV7-2	TRBJ2-7	.
CASSLHGLAGEGRYNEQFF	TGTGCCAGCAGCTTACATGGACTAGCGGGAGAAGGGCGCTACAATGAGCAGTTCTTC	few	TRBV7-2	TRBJ2-1	TRBD2
CAISEAAPYEQYF	TGTGCCATCAGTGAAGCAGCCCCCTACGAGCAGTACTTC	.	TRBV10-3	TRBJ2-7	.
CSVRTSEGYGYTDTQYF	TGCAGCGTTCGGACTTCAGAGGGCTATGGCTACACAGATACGCAGTATTTT	.	TRBV29-1	TRBJ2-3	.
CAIYTGELFF	TGTGCCATCTACACCGGGGAGCTGTTTTTT	few	TRBV24-1	TRBJ2-2	.
CASSLTNLEGAYEQYF	TGTGCCAGCAGCTTAACTAACCTGGAGGGGGCCTACGAGCAGTACTTC	.	TRBV7-9	TRBJ2-7	.
CASSFLRGQGGADEQFF	TGTGCCAGCAGTTTTCTCCGGGGACAGGGTGGGGCTGATGAGCAGTTCTTC	few	TRBV28	TRBJ2-1	TRBD1
CASGMKGARVRNTEAFF	TGTGCCAGCGGAATGAAGGGGGCGAGAGTACGGAACACTGAAGCTTTCTTT	.	TRBV27	TRBJ1-1	TRBD1
CASSFWRNNSPLHF	TGTGCCAGCAGTTTTTGGCGGAATAATTCACCCCTCCACTTT	.	TRBV12-3/TRBV12-4	TRBJ1-6	.
CAISESWGPYNEQFF	TGTGCCATCAGTGAGTCGTGGGGGCCCTACAATGAGCAGTTCTTC	few	TRBV10-3	TRBJ2-1	.
CSARAGQHNYGYTF	TGCAGTGCTAGAGCCGGACAGCACAACTATGGCTACACCTTC	.	TRBV20-1	TRBJ1-2	.
CSVAEDATQYF	TGCAGCGTTGCGGAGGATGCGACCCAGTACTTC	many	TRBV29-1	TRBJ2-5	.
CASSLRAYDYGYTF	TGTGCCAGCAGCTTACGAGCATATGACTATGGCTACACCTTC	.	TRBV11-1	TRBJ1-2	.
CAISAQLRSGANVLTF	TGTGCCATCAGTGCCCAACTGCGCTCTGGGGCCAACGTCCTGACTTTC	.	TRBV10-3	TRBJ2-6	.
CASSQDRETSGTDTQYF	TGTGCCAGCAGCCAAGATAGAGAGACTAGCGGCACAGATACGCAGTATTTT	.	TRBV3-1	TRBJ2-3	TRBD2
CASSQTGLPYQFF	TGTGCCAGCAGCCAAACGGGCCTTCCATACCAGTTCTTC	many	TRBV4-2	TRBJ2-1	.